This T cell receptor beta chain stems from a study of cytomegalovirus exposure and HLA in healthy donors. About this clone: What it binds is unknown.

The PCR was carried out with 60 Vbeta primers and 13 Jbeta primers. The table came from immunoSEQ multiplex PCR; TCRdb's copy has only in-frame clones and leaves some out. Listed are about 52,000 clones; more than 9% falls within the top ten. J gave up 1 base and V 0 bases, and 9 bases lay outside the gene matches. This CDR3 is built from 18 residues. From germline, CDR1 is ENHRY and CDR2 SYGVKD. General study points: The authors enumerated roughly 160 TCR beta chains as linked to cytomegalovirus. A later analysis showed TCR association rates differing by HLA locus, peaking at DRB1 and lowest at HLA-C. Upon later analysis, HLA-associated TCR beta chains proved more clonally expanded than other, equally common chains.

The sequenced sample was PBMCs. The receptor was derived from an older woman in good health and CMV-seropositive. V and J are TRBV10-3 and TRBJ2-1; 7 bases are a match to TRBD2. CDR3 residues: CAISESRWQRGSYNEQFF. The CDR3 nucleotides are TGTGCCATCAGTGAGTCGAGGTGGCAGCGGGGTTCCTACAATGAGCAGTTCTTC.